The clone carrying this T cell receptor beta chain turned up a few times. Antigen unknown. The CDR3 spans 12 residues. V was trimmed by 2 bases and J by 8 bases, leaving 12 bases between them. Germline V gene lookup returns CDR1 SQVTM and CDR2 ANQGSEA. The sample comes from a study of post-analysis software for immune sequencing data. Findings and limits, study-wide: Patients with multiple sclerosis recorded significantly lower normalized Chao1 diversity than controls, the study found. About 5 TRBV segments were more frequent in patients than controls; TRBV5-6, TRBV5-1 and TRBV20-1 belonged to this group.

Researchers reported that TCR beta cDNA libraries carried unique molecular identifiers. About half a million cDNA molecules were recovered from an input of roughly 0.95 to 10 million T cells. TCRdb used MiXCR to reprocess the PCR reads, holding one entry per CDR3 protein. Here the sample spans some 690,000 distinct CDR3 sequences, 30% being singletons. The sequencing input was blood. The source is a girl under 18 with multiple sclerosis. V gene TRBV29-1 combines with J gene TRBJ1-2, with D possibly being TRBD1 (5 bases). The chain's CDR3 is CSVETGTGGYTF. The CDR3 coding sequence is TGCAGCGTTGAAACGGGGACTGGAGGCTACACCTTC.